This TCR beta chain emerged from a study of blood T cell repertoires in COVID-19 (TCRdb year 2020). Notes on the research overall: Samples covering the acute and convalescent phases of COVID-19 were provided by collaborators in the United States, Italy and Spain. A freely available public database, intended as a resource for researchers studying the immune response to SARS-CoV-2, is where the repertoires were released. The samples were drawn from the first 160 participants of the ongoing ImmuneRACE study and from 1,254 subjects provided by 6 global collaborators. Subjects who had been exposed to COVID-19, were actively infected with it, or had recovered from it provided the deeply sampled blood TCRbeta repertoires that made up the dataset. The prospective study material was composed of cDNA or gDNA derived from T cells, B-cell-depleted T cells, or PBMCs. Sample metadata almost always included a de-identified subject ID, COVID-19 status, age in years and sex. HLA class I and class II types, where available, came from metadata supplied by the sample provider rather than from assay-based typing. Study-wide findings and limitations: How much clinical and demographic metadata was included differed by source and by participant, and the metadata was provided uncurated.

In the prospective study, participants were 18 to 89 years old, resided in 24 geographic areas of the United States, and were enrolled through a virtual design. In the prospective study, participants were assigned to cohorts based on the clinical history participants reported in a screening survey and a study questionnaire. In the prospective study, whole blood, serum and a nasopharyngeal or oropharyngeal swab were collected from each participant by mobile phlebotomists. Additional blood draws and questionnaires over an approximately 2-month period could optionally be provided by prospective study participants. Before DNA extraction, prospective study blood samples were shipped either frozen or at room temperature. Note on this clone: Its binding antigen is unknown. Per-nucleotide qualities are absent, and no much larger clonotype sits a single base away.

The immunoSEQ Assay, a bias-controlled multiplex PCR, was used to amplify TCRbeta CDR3 regions from genomic DNA. Under the source paper's analysis protocol: The number of nucleated cells in each sample was estimated from the amplification of reference gene primers within the assay. Sequence reads were collapsed and filtered to measure the absolute abundance of every unique TCRbeta CDR3 rearrangement. For each sample, productive Simpson clonality was calculated as the square root of Simpson's diversity index across productive rearrangements. In TCRdb, the immuneACCESS table is reduced to in-frame sequences with V and J assigned. These tables do not hold every clone; where another copy was compared, an unresolved V gene accounts for under half, and the others remain unexplained. The D gene and trimming were derived from the DNA, and the V and J assignments and clone size from that table. The sample profile shows about 210,000 clones; approximately 88% of them were found once. The ten largest clones represent over 9% of the sample.

The CDR3 runs 13 residues from the cysteine to the phenylalanine. Just CDR3 DNA is preserved here, 39 bases in frame from base 1. Per the germline V gene, KGHDR is the CDR1 and SFDVKD is the CDR2. For this chain, trimming is 7 bases at the V end and 2 bases at the J end, and the number of junction bases without a gene match is 1. The specimen was PBMCs or T cells enriched from blood (not recorded which). The V and J segments used are TRBV24-1 and TRBJ2-5, and TRBD1 aligns with 9 junction nucleotides. This TCR was sampled from a man younger than 35 with acute COVID-19. The CDR3 protein is CATSDRGQETQYF. The bases are TGTGCCACCAGCGACAGGGGGCAAGAGACCCAGTACTTC.